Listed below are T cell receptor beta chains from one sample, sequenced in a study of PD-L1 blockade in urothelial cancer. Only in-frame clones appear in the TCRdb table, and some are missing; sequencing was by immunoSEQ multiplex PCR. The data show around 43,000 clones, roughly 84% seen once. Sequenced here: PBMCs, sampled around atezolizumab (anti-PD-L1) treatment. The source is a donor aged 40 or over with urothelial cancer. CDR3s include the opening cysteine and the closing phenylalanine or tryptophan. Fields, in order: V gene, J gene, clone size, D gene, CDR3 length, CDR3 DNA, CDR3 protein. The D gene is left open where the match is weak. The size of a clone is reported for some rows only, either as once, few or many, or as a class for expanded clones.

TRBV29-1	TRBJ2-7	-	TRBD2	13	TGCAGCGCCGGGAGGGGGGGCGGGTACGAGCAGTACTTC	CSAGRGGGYEQYF
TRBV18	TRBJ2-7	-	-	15	TGTGCCAGCTCACCACCGGCGGACAGCCCCTACGAGCAGTACTTC	CASSPPADSPYEQYF
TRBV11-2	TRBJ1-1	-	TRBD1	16	TGTGCCAGCAGTCCACGACAGGGATGGGGGAACACTGAAGCTTTCTTT	CASSPRQGWGNTEAFF
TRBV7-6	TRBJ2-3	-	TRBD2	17	TGTGCCAGCAGTACACTAGCGGGAGGGACGTCCTCAGATACGCAGTATTTT	CASSTLAGGTSSDTQYF
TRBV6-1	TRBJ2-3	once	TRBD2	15	TGTGCCAGCCAACTCGGGGGGACGGTGATGGATACGCAGTATTTT	CASQLGGTVMDTQYF
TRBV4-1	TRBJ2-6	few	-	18	TGCGCCAGCAGCAGAAGTACCCCGGTAGGAGTTGGGGCCAACGTCCTGACTTTC	CASSRSTPVGVGANVLTF
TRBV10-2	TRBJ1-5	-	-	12	TGCGCCAGCAGTGATGTGGGCTCGCCCCAGCATTTT	CASSDVGSPQHF
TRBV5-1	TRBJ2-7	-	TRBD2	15	TGCGCCAGCAGCTTGGGGGCGGGAGGGCCCTACGAGCAGTACTTC	CASSLGAGGPYEQYF
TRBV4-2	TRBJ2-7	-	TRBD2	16	TGTGCCAGTAGACTAGCGGGAGGACCCCCTTACTACGAGCAGTACTTC	CASRLAGGPPYYEQYF
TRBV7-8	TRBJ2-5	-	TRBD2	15	TGTGCCAGCAGCTCTAGCGGGGGGGTCCAAGAGACCCAGTACTTC	CASSSSGGVQETQYF
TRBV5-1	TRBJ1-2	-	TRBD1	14	TGCGCCAGCAGCCCACAGGGACAGGGTCACGGCTACACCTTC	CASSPQGQGHGYTF
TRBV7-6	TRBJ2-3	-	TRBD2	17	TGTGCCAGCAGCTCAACCCCGGGACTACCTAACACAGATACGCAGTATTTT	CASSSTPGLPNTDTQYF
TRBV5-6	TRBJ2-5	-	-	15	TGTGCCAGCAGCTTGTTATCTGGGAGTGGAGAGACCCAGTACTTC	CASSLLSGSGETQYF